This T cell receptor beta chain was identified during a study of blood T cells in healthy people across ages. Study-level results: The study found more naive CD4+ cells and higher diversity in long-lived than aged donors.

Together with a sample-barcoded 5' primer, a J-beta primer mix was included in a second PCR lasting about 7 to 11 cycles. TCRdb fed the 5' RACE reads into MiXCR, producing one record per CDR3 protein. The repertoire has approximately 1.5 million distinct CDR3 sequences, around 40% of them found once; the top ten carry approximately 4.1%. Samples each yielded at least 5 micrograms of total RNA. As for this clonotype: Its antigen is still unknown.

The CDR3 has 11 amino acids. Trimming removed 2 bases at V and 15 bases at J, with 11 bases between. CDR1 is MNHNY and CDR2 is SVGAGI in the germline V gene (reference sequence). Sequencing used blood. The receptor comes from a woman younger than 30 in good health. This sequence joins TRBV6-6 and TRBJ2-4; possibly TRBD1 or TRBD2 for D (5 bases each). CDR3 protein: CASSYGGWRYF. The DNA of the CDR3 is TGTGCCAGCAGTTACGGGGGTTGGCGGTACTTC.